One TCR beta chain is described in this entry. The target antigen is unknown. The sample originates from a study of radiotherapy plus CTLA-4 blockade in lung cancer. On the study more broadly: Objective responses were documented in around 20% of patients, with disease control in about 28%.

Data came from immunoSEQ multiplex PCR; TCRdb stores just in-frame clones and leaves some out. The sample includes 120,000 or so clones, approximately 90% seen only once; the top ten take roughly 6.9%. Per germline, CDR1 SGHVS and CDR2 FNYEAQ. CDR3 size: 16 residues. V shed 0 bases, J shed 8 bases, and the junction held 7 bases outside the gene matches. Study-wide points: Response, reportedly, was best predicted by interferon-beta along with early blood T cell clone dynamics. Among blood TCR repertoires after radiotherapy plus ipilimumab, tumor-derived clones expanded.

The TCR was taken from a human donor with non-small cell lung cancer that progressed on radiotherapy plus ipilimumab. V usage is TRBV7-6 and J usage is TRBJ2-1, with TRBD1 identical over 10 bases. The sample was peripheral blood, taken from a patient treated with radiotherapy plus ipilimumab. The CDR3 spells CASSLAGQGVFDEQFF. In nucleotides, the CDR3 is TGTGCCAGCAGCTTAGCCGGACAGGGGGTTTTCGATGAGCAGTTCTTC.